Shown below are 9 T cell receptor beta chains from a single sample sequenced in a study of regulatory T cells in long-lasting Graves disease (dated by TCRdb to 2020 to 2023). The sample's time point label, in plain terms: newly diagnosed GD, antithyroid drugs for less than 3 months. RNA was extracted from PBMCs in TRIzol for both TCR sequencing and RNA sequencing. The library relied on multiplex PCR. The sequencer listed for this sample is Illumina HiSeq 4000. TCR beta libraries were built with iRepertoire HTBI primers and Arm-PCR amplification of CDR3 regions. The public reads were run again by TCRdb, first through fastp at Q25 and then through MiXCR, and only productive beta chains were kept. Merged by CDR3 protein, the rows form single entries marked with the most common genes and DNA. The table for this sample lists 680,000 or so distinct CDR3 sequences; under 20% of them were counted only once. The ten largest clones represent 15% to 20% of the sample.

This sample was also put to use in a study of T cells in Graves' hyperthyroidism and ophthalmopathy.

The specimen comprised peripheral blood mononuclear cells (PBMCs), sampled at new diagnosis, from a patient treated with antithyroid drugs. Every receptor here comes from a woman in her twenties or thirties with Graves disease. Donor details come from another sample of the same person, matched by shared clones.

This rearrangement joins TRBV7-9 to TRBJ2-1; D gene unclear. Trimming stripped 7 bases from V and 7 bases from J, with 8 bases between. The CDR3 covers 11 residues. CDR1 and CDR2 from the germline V gene are SEHNR and FQNEAQ (reference sequence). Written as DNA, the CDR3 is TGTGCCAGCACCCCGAAGAATGAGCAGTTCTTC. It translates to CASTPKNEQFF.

This clonotype showed up just a few times. The chain employs TRBV20-1 and TRBJ2-7; D gene unclear. V lost 6 bases and J lost 2, with 17 bases in between. This CDR3 has 14 residues. Germline-derived CDR1 and CDR2 are DFQATT and SNEGSKA (reference sequence). The DNA for the CDR3 is TGCAGTGCAGCTGGCGTGAAGGATCCCTACGAGCAGTACTTC. Its protein product is CSAAGVKDPYEQYF.

This clonotype came up many times. The chain recombines TRBV28 with TRBJ2-3; D is unresolved. Between the trimmed V and J ends, which lost 7 bases and 5 bases, there was a span of 13 bases. Looked up from germline, CDR1 is MDHEN and CDR2 is SYDVKM. The CDR3 has 13 residues. The CDR3 here is CASNSISGDTQYF. The CDR3 DNA reads TGTGCCAGCAATTCGATTTCTGGAGATACGCAGTATTTT.

In its sample, this clonotype was seen a few times. The chain recombines TRBV30 with TRBJ2-5; D could derive from TRBD1 or TRBD2 (5 bases each). CDR1 GTSNPN and CDR2 SVGIG come from the germline V gene (reference sequence). V dropped 3 bases and J dropped 1 base, with 9 bases sitting between them. This CDR3 has 13 amino acids. This CDR3 is CAWSPGAQETQYF. The CDR3 bases are TGTGCCTGGAGCCCCGGGGCCCAAGAGACCCAGTACTTC.

V usage is TRBV28 and J usage is TRBJ2-2; the D is unclear. Germline assignment: CDR1 MDHEN and CDR2 SYDVKM. The V and J ends lost 6 bases and 4 bases respectively, with 12 bases between them. There are 14 residues in the CDR3. CDR3 region: CASRLQTSTGELFF. For the CDR3, the DNA is TGTGCCAGCAGATTACAGACTTCCACCGGGGAGCTGTTTTTT.

This clonotype was seen a handful of times. The V and J genes are TRBV19 and TRBJ1-2; D is undetermined. The length of the CDR3 is 14 residues. Trimming took 4 bases from V and 0 from J, leaving 9 bases between them. CDR1 is LNHDA, CDR2 SQIVND, per germline (reference sequence). This CDR3 reads CASSKDGPNYGYTF. The CDR3 region has the DNA TGTGCCAGTAGTAAAGACGGACCTAACTATGGCTACACCTTC.

This clonotype was seen many times. The rearrangement links TRBV20-1 to TRBJ1-1, with D unclear. CDR3 length equals 11 residues. Germline V gene lookup returns CDR1 DFQATT and CDR2 SNEGSKA (reference sequence). The DNA for the CDR3 is TGCGGCGGACGGACTTCCACTGAAGCTTTCTTT. This translates into CGGRTSTEAFF.

J is TRBJ2-2 and V is TRBV19; D is possibly TRBD2 (5 bases). The CDR3 is 15 residues long. Per the germline V gene, CDR1 is LNHDA and CDR2 is SQIVND (reference sequence). V lost 5 bases and J lost 6, with 16 bases in between. This CDR3 reads CASSPRTDYSGELFF. The CDR3 nucleotides are TGTGCCAGTAGTCCGCGGACTGATTACTCCGGGGAGCTGTTTTTT.

Remarks on this clonotype: Germline is not matched at one junction end, which may reflect a read error. Here the CDR3 reads CASSHRTWFASGSLEEQYF. The CDR3 region has the DNA TGTGCCAGCAGCCATAGGACTTGGTTTGCTAGCGGGAGTTTGGAAGAGCAGTACTTC. The chain carries TRBV5-1 and TRBJ2-7; 10 bases align to TRBD2. CDR1 and CDR2 (germline): SGHRS, YFSETQ. CDR3 size: 19 residues.